A selection of T cell receptor beta chains follows, all from one sample in a study of cytomegalovirus exposure and HLA in healthy donors. The table came from immunoSEQ multiplex PCR; TCRdb's copy has only in-frame clones and leaves some out. This table has about 240,000 clones, roughly 89% appearing once. Sequenced sample: PBMCs. Receptors originate from a young man in good health and CMV-seronegative. Each CDR3 is given with its conserved first and last residue. Only part of the rows carry a size: once, few, many, or a class if the clone is expanded.

V gene	clone size	CDR3 protein
TRBV25-1	few	CASFHQGQTF
TRBV29-1	-	CSVDVGAPPDTQYF
TRBV27	-	CASSLWARVNQPQHF
TRBV6-5	-	CASGQPAGNTIYF
TRBV23-1	-	CASSQRGTIYSNQPQHF
TRBV19	-	CASGRATF
TRBV6-1	-	CAGSSGRDYEQYF
TRBV7-9	-	CASSLQGDLYEQYF
TRBV7-2	few	CASSLQSWQELFF
TRBV7-9	-	CASSLAGRRSNSPLHF
TRBV28	-	CASSLVDRDDSPLHF
TRBV5-6	-	CASSQTYRDSPLHF
TRBV5-4	-	CASSLGGLAGLTTFEQFF
TRBV4-3	once	CASSQAQAGVYEQYF
TRBV27	-	CASSLHGGLVNEQYF
TRBV9	-	CASSVGGPQYTGELFF
TRBV27	-	CASSLSPRDQPQHF
TRBV4-3	-	CASSQDWGANEQYF
TRBV7-8	-	CASSLAVGGNEQFF
TRBV4-3	-	CASSQGASPTDTQYF
TRBV6-5	-	CASSYQGEVTEAFF
TRBV4-1	-	CASSHEGQGETQYF
TRBV10-2	-	CASSDLGGAKNIQYF
TRBV9	-	CASSAFFGEQFF
TRBV5-1	-	CASSLEGLHGINEQFF
TRBV11-2	-	CASSFNQGASGGEQYF
TRBV27	-	CASSLTGGSSPLHF
TRBV7-9	-	CASSLVEGSRSPLHF
TRBV9	-	CASSVLAGAYEQYF
TRBV11-3	-	CASSLQQGVGADTQYF
TRBV9	once	CASSVAGFGTDTQYF
TRBV4-2	-	CASSHGTEGSPLHF
TRBV7-9	-	CASRRTGGTEAFF
TRBV30	few	CASNPGTGIFEAFF
TRBV19	-	CASSIAGTASPLHF
TRBV5-4	-	CASSLGQGLGKLFF
TRBV29-1	once	CSVVGLAGRDEQYF
TRBV2	-	CASSLGHPNTGELFF
TRBV11-2	-	CASSLGQNQPQHF
TRBV28	-	CASSLRGGTEAFF
TRBV6-5	-	CASSYSGTSVTGELFF
TRBV6-6	-	CASSYSTDYEQYF
TRBV29-1	-	CSVVGQGASTEAFF
TRBV19	-	CASSIRSGGYEQYF